A selection of T cell receptor beta chains follows, all from one sample in a study of T cell responses to AZD1222 COVID-19 vaccine. Data came from immunoSEQ multiplex PCR; TCRdb stores just in-frame clones and leaves some out. The table has 95,000 to 150,000 clones, roughly nine tenths seen once. Sequencing used peripheral blood, obtained on day 0 of AZD1222 vaccination. These receptor sequences come from an adult in good health. Each CDR3 is given with its conserved first and last residue. The D gene is left open where the match is weak. Some rows mark clone size as missing; the rest say once, few, many or name a class of expanded clone.

V gene	clone size	J gene	D gene	CDR3 DNA	CDR3 protein
TRBV15	.	TRBJ1-6	.	TGTGCCACCAGCAGAGCAGCGGGTGTCGCCCTCCACTTT	CATSRAAGVALHF
TRBV6-2/TRBV6-3	.	TRBJ1-2	.	TGTGCCAGCAGTGACGGGGAATCGACAGCCTATGGCTACACCTTC	CASSDGESTAYGYTF
TRBV5-8	.	TRBJ1-6	.	TGTGCCAGCAGCTTGGTAGGGCCCGGGGACTCACCCCTCCACTTT	CASSLVGPGDSPLHF
TRBV19	.	TRBJ1-3	.	TGTGCCAGTGGTACGTCTAGCTCTGGAAACACCATATATTTT	CASGTSSSGNTIYF
TRBV3-1/TRBV3-2	.	TRBJ1-1	.	TGTGCCAGCAGCCTTCGGACGACTGAAGCTTTCTTT	CASSLRTTEAFF
TRBV28	.	TRBJ2-3	.	TGTGCCAGCAAAGGAGGGGGGCCCACAGATACGCAGTATTTT	CASKGGGPTDTQYF
TRBV6-4	.	TRBJ2-1	TRBD1	TGTGCCAGCACGCGGGACAGGGGTTACAATGAGCAGTTCTTC	CASTRDRGYNEQFF
TRBV27	.	TRBJ1-4	.	TGTGCCAGCAGTTACAGGGCTCTGGGAGAAAAACTGTTTTTT	CASSYRALGEKLFF
TRBV5-1	.	TRBJ2-1	TRBD2	TGCGCCAGCAGCTCAGGACTAGCGGGAAGGGATGAGCAGTTCTTC	CASSSGLAGRDEQFF
TRBV7-2	few	TRBJ2-2	.	TGTGCCAGCAGCTTGGCCGCGGGGACCGGGGAGCTGTTTTTT	CASSLAAGTGELFF
TRBV11-2	.	TRBJ2-7	.	TGTGCCAGCAGCTTTGGTCAGGGCCCCTACGAGCAGTACTTC	CASSFGQGPYEQYF
TRBV24-1	.	TRBJ2-2	TRBD1	TGTGCCACCAGTGATTTCGCGCATACCGGGACAGGGGCCGGGGAGCTGTTTTTT	CATSDFAHTGTGAGELFF
TRBV28	.	TRBJ1-4	TRBD1	TGTGCCAGCAGTGTGACAGGGCTAAATGAAAAACTGTTTTTT	CASSVTGLNEKLFF
TRBV12-3/TRBV12-4	.	TRBJ2-7	.	TGTGCCAGCGGGAAACAGGGTTACGAGCAGTACTTC	CASGKQGYEQYF
TRBV7-9	.	TRBJ1-5	.	TGTGCCAGCAGTCAAGCGTCGGGCAATCAGCCCCAGCATTTT	CASSQASGNQPQHF